A single sample is the source of the 27 T cell receptor beta chains below, sequenced in a study of OX40 agonist ivuxolimab in advanced cancers. Libraries were made using the immunoSEQ multiplex PCR assay. What TCRdb holds here is the immuneACCESS table cut down to in-frame rearrangements. Part of the clones is not present; checked against another copy, under half of the missing clones reflect an unresolved V gene, and the others are unexplained. This sample is represented by around 110,000 clones; approximately 90% of them were singletons. Clones ranked in the top ten supply approximately 0.48% of the sample. This material consisted of CD4+ or CD8+ T cells sorted from blood, taken in a trial of the OX40 agonist ivuxolimab. These receptor sequences come from an adult with an advanced solid tumor such as melanoma, head and neck, liver or kidney cancer.

The rearrangement uses TRBV10-1 and TRBJ2-2; 7 bases fit TRBD2. The ends lost 0 bases at V and 6 bases at J; junction bases unmatched: 4. Germline values: CDR1 WNHNN, CDR2 SYGVQD (reference sequence). The CDR3 contains 15 residues. This chain's CDR3 is CASSESGAGSGELFF. The CDR3 DNA reads as TGCGCCAGCAGTGAGTCGGGAGCGGGGTCCGGGGAGCTGTTTTTT.

This chain joins TRBV19 and TRBJ1-1; 9 bases align to TRBD1. The ends lost 9 bases at V and 2 bases at J; junction bases unmatched: 19. This CDR3 contains 18 residues. Germline V CDR1 and CDR2: LNHDA, SQIVND (reference sequence). In DNA form, the CDR3 reads TGTGCCAGCGACTTAGAGGAGGTGTCACAGGGGGCAAACACTGAAGCTTTCTTT. This gives the protein CASDLEEVSQGANTEAFF.

The chain recombines TRBV12-5 with TRBJ2-3, with 11 bases matching TRBD2. CDR3 length equals 14 residues. The ends lost 6 bases at V and 1 base at J; junction bases unmatched: 0. Germline V gene sequence: CDR1 LGHNT, CDR2 FRNRAP. CDR3 residues: CASGLAGGTDTQYF. The CDR3 nucleotides are TGTGCTAGTGGACTAGCGGGGGGCACAGATACGCAGTATTTT. Supplemented by reference TRBV12-5 and TRBJ2-3, the full variable domain reads DARVTQTPRHKVTEMGQEVTMRCQPILGHNTVFWYRQTMMQGLELLAYFRNRAPLDDSGMPKDRFSAEMPDATLATLKIQPSEPRDSAVYFCASGLAGGTDTQYFGPGTRLTVL.

The chain carries TRBV28 and TRBJ2-1; the match to TRBD2 covers 9 bases. The CDR3 is made up of 17 amino acids. Germline CDR1 and CDR2: MDHEN and SYDVKM. After removal of 4 bases from V and 0 bases from J, the junction contained 7 bases not matched to a gene. Written as DNA, the CDR3 is TGTGCCAGCAGTTGGATCATAGCGGGGGCCTCCTACAATGAGCAGTTCTTC. This codes for CASSWIIAGASYNEQFF.

The chain recombines TRBV13 with TRBJ1-1; 8 nucleotides match TRBD1. The germline V gene encodes CDR1 PRHDT and CDR2 FYEKMQ (reference sequence). The junction had 6 bases not matched to a gene; V was cut back by 2 bases and J by 7 bases. CDR3 length: 14 amino acids. CDR3 nucleotides: TGTGCCAGCAGCTTACGAGACAGGGGTAATGAAGCTTTCTTT. Its protein is CASSLRDRGNEAFF.

The V and J genes are TRBV5-1 and TRBJ1-1, with TRBD1 as a possible D gene (5 bases). Germline lookup yields CDR1 SGHRS and CDR2 YFSETQ. V lost 2 bases and J lost 1, with 9 bases in between. The CDR3 is made up of 14 amino acids. CDR3 residues: CASSLQRGNTEAFF. CDR3 DNA sequence: TGCGCCAGCAGCTTACAAAGGGGGAACACTGAAGCTTTCTTT.

This clone was seen a handful of times. This chain connects TRBV6-1 to TRBJ1-6; weak D call: TRBD1 (5 bases). V dropped 4 bases and J dropped 10 bases, with 17 bases sitting between them. Germline assignment: CDR1 MNHNS and CDR2 SASEGT. The CDR3 loop spans 15 amino acids. The CDR3 spells CASSVGPLPGSPLHF. The CDR3 nucleotides read TGTGCCAGCAGTGTGGGTCCCCTTCCAGGGTCACCCCTCCACTTT.

V usage is TRBV7-3 and J usage is TRBJ2-7, with unresolved D. Germline CDR1 and CDR2: SGHTA and FQGTGA. Trimming pared 5 bases from V and 0 bases from J, leaving 14 bases between. The CDR3 sequence is 15 residues long. The CDR3 here is CASSRAASPSYEQYF. DNA for the CDR3: TGTGCCAGCAGCCGAGCAGCGAGCCCCTCCTACGAGCAGTACTTC.

This chain links TRBV4-1 with TRBJ2-5; possibly TRBD1 for D (5 bases). Germline V gene data show CDR1 as MGHRA and CDR2 as YSYEKL. There are 14 residues in the CDR3. V lost 0 bases and J lost 5, with 10 bases in between. The CDR3 is CASSQDRGRETQYF. Here the CDR3 DNA reads TGCGCCAGCAGCCAAGATAGGGGTCGTGAGACCCAGTACTTC.

The chain links TRBV11-1 to TRBJ1-2; D unresolved. Germline assignment: CDR1 SGHAT and CDR2 FQDESV (reference sequence). The CDR3 extends over 13 amino acids. V was cut by 5 bases and J by 2 bases, with 9 bases left in between. The CDR3 DNA is TGTGCCAGCAGCAGCGACGGAAACTATGGCTACACCTTC. It encodes CASSSDGNYGYTF.

V and J are TRBV28 and TRBJ1-1, with D possibly being TRBD1 (6 bases). The V end lost 5 bases, the J end lost 3 bases, and 7 bases lay between the germline ends. Germline lookup yields CDR1 MDHEN and CDR2 SYDVKM. This CDR3 spans 12 amino acids. CDR3 protein: CASSTGYTEAFF. CDR3 DNA sequence: TGTGCCAGCAGTACAGGGTACACTGAAGCTTTCTTT.

This rearrangement joins TRBV6-5 to TRBJ2-7; TRBD1 matches at 7 bases. Looked up from germline, CDR1 is MNHEY and CDR2 is SVGAGI. The CDR3 totals 14 residues. Unmatched junction bases numbered 10, after V lost 6 bases and J lost 5 bases. The CDR3 region is CASRRQGVGDEQYF. The CDR3 DNA reads TGTGCCAGCAGGAGACAGGGAGTCGGGGACGAGCAGTACTTC.

V is TRBV6-5 and J is TRBJ1-1, with D perhaps TRBD1 (5 bases). The CDR3 runs to 14 residues. With 3 bases removed from V and 5 bases from J, the gap between germline ends came to 13 bases. CDR1 and CDR2 (germline): MNHEY, SVGAGI. CDR3 residues: CASSYRQGSTEAFF. CDR3 in DNA: TGTGCCAGCAGTTATCGGCAGGGAAGTACTGAAGCTTTCTTT.

This clone was detected a few times. This sequence joins TRBV11-3 and TRBJ2-2, with 8 bases matching TRBD2. V was pared by 1 base and J by 1 base, with 5 bases of the junction left unmatched. The CDR3 runs to 17 residues. Per germline, CDR1 SGHNT and CDR2 YENEEA. CDR3 in amino acids: CASSLGITSGNTGELFF. CDR3 bases: TGTGCCAGCAGCTTAGGAATAACTAGCGGGAACACCGGGGAGCTGTTTTTT.

This clone has just one count. The genes are TRBV5-1 and TRBJ2-1, with 7 bases that match TRBD1. Germline lookup yields CDR1 SGHRS and CDR2 YFSETQ. The CDR3 consists of 15 residues. J lost 6 bases, V lost 0 bases, and 6 bases had no gene match. The CDR3 DNA follows: TGCGCCAGCAGCTTGGAAGGACAGGTTTTCAATGAGCAGTTCTTC. This codes for CASSLEGQVFNEQFF.

This clone is a singleton in its sample. The rearrangement uses TRBV2 and TRBJ1-5; D may be TRBD1 (6 bases). This CDR3 is 13 amino acids long. Germline V gene lookup returns CDR1 SNHLY and CDR2 FYNNEI. The CDR3 region is CAQGSSPNQPQHF. The DNA of the CDR3 is TGTGCACAGGGAAGCTCCCCTAATCAGCCCCAGCATTTT.

This clone was recorded a few times. The chain uses TRBV4-3 and TRBJ2-1, with 9 bases lining up with TRBD2. The length of the CDR3 is 15 residues. The V and J ends lost 8 bases and 2 bases, in that order; junction bases with no gene match: 7. CDR1 and CDR2 (germline): LGHNA, YSLEER. The chain's CDR3 is CASGPAGGPYNEQFF. In DNA, the CDR3 is TGCGCCAGCGGTCCGGCGGGGGGGCCCTACAATGAGCAGTTCTTC.

The V call is TRBV7-8, the J call TRBJ2-3; D call uncertain. Trimming cost V 0 bases and J 2 bases, with 9 bases left between them. Germline V lookup: CDR1 SGHVS, CDR2 FQNEAQ. The CDR3 loop spans 15 amino acids. The CDR3 spells CASSLAEQFTDTQYF. CDR3 nucleotides: TGTGCCAGCAGCTTAGCGGAACAGTTCACAGATACGCAGTATTTT.

The chain couples TRBV6-5 to TRBJ1-2; D gene unclear. Deletions cut 0 bases from V and 3 bases from J, with 14 bases between. This CDR3 contains 16 residues. CDR1 and CDR2 from the germline V gene are MNHEY and SVGAGI. Here the CDR3 reads CASSYSRRTGDYGYTF. DNA of the CDR3: TGTGCCAGCAGTTACTCTAGAAGGACCGGAGACTATGGCTACACCTTC.

This clone was recorded once. The V call is TRBV5-1, the J call TRBJ2-2; TRBD2 is a possible D gene (5 bases). Germline V gives CDR1 SGHRS, CDR2 YFSETQ. V lost 4 bases and J lost 2, with 12 bases in between. This CDR3 is built from 15 residues. This chain's CDR3 is CASSPQRANTGELFF. In nucleotides, the CDR3 is TGCGCCAGCAGCCCGCAGAGGGCTAACACCGGGGAGCTGTTTTTT.

The V call is TRBV12-5, the J call TRBJ2-5; TRBD2 might be the D (5 bases). The CDR3 runs to 14 residues. The V gene lost 4 bases and the J gene lost 5 bases, with 14 bases spanning the gap. CDR1 and CDR2 (germline): LGHNT, FRNRAP. DNA for the CDR3: TGTGCTAGTGGTTCCGGACGGGGTAGGGAGACCCAGTACTTC. Translating gives CASGSGRGRETQYF.

The rearrangement links TRBV11-2 to TRBJ2-5; TRBD1 might be the D (6 bases). There are 14 residues in the CDR3. Looked up from germline, CDR1 is SGHAT and CDR2 is FQNNGV. Trimming took off 4 bases at V and 5 bases at J, with 14 bases between the two ends. CDR3 residues: CASSSMGARETQYF. In DNA, the CDR3 is TGTGCCAGCAGCTCCATGGGGGCGAGGGAGACCCAGTACTTC.

V gene TRBV27 combines with J gene TRBJ1-5, with D unresolved. Per the germline V gene, CDR1 is MNHEY and CDR2 is SMNVEV (reference sequence). The V end lost 2 bases, the J end lost 0 bases, and 5 bases lay between the germline ends. The CDR3 spans 14 residues. The CDR3 reads CASSLGYSNQPQHF. CDR3 DNA: TGTGCCAGCAGTTTAGGTTATAGCAATCAGCCCCAGCATTTT.

CDR3 region: CASSLGTGRYEQYF. CDR3 DNA: TGTGCCAGCAGCTTAGGCACAGGGAGATACGAGCAGTACTTC. The chain is built from TRBV7-9 and TRBJ2-7, with D perhaps matching TRBD1 (6 bases). The V end lost 1 base, the J end lost 4 bases, and 11 bases lay between the germline ends. The germline V gene encodes CDR1 SEHNR and CDR2 FQNEAQ (reference sequence). The CDR3 extends over 14 amino acids.

The chain combines TRBV14 with TRBJ1-3; D is ambiguous. Germline-derived CDR1 and CDR2 are SGHDN and FVKESK. V was clipped by 1 base and J by 16 bases, with 17 bases between them. This CDR3 contains 13 residues. CDR3 amino acids: CASSQVFGGQAYF. CDR3 nucleotide sequence: TGTGCCAGCAGCCAAGTATTTGGAGGCCAGGCGTATTTT.

The chain links TRBV6-1 to TRBJ1-2; D unresolved. Germline values: CDR1 MNHNS, CDR2 SASEGT. Trimming took off 8 bases at V and 0 bases at J, with 10 bases between the two ends. The CDR3 is 13 residues long. CDR3 DNA sequence: TGTGCCAGCCGGGAGGCGACTAACTATGGCTACACCTTC. Amino acid sequence: CASREATNYGYTF.

The genes are TRBV15 and TRBJ1-6; 7 nucleotides line up with TRBD1. V was clipped by 1 base and J by 0 bases; unmatched bases: 3. The CDR3 runs to 17 residues. Germline V CDR1 and CDR2: LNHNV, YYDKDF (reference sequence). The CDR3 protein is CATSRGTGLSYNSPLHF. The CDR3 nucleotides read TGTGCCACCAGCAGAGGGACAGGACTCTCCTATAATTCACCCCTCCACTTT.